The source of this TCR beta chain is a study of cytomegalovirus exposure and HLA in healthy donors. Points from the study as a whole: TCR sequences were mostly rare, though some public TCRs occurred in many donors. The presence/absence work took it that sequencing depth was about the same across donors. Overall, around 150 TCR beta chains were annotated as cytomegalovirus-associated. An analysis that was carried out later associated about 17,000 TCR beta sequences with HLA alleles at 0.05 false discovery rate.

This CDR3 has 19 amino acids. Germline V gene lookup returns CDR1 PRHDT and CDR2 FYEKMQ (reference sequence). Details on this clone: Its target is not known. One junction end disagrees with the germline gene, perhaps due to a read error.

PCR amplification relied on 60 Vbeta primers (plus 13 Jbeta primers). Here immunoSEQ multiplex PCR was the method, and the copy in TCRdb shows in-frame clones only, minus some. This table holds 250,000 to 350,000 clones, roughly 80% found once. The sequence was obtained from a girl aged 2 to 10 in good health and CMV-seronegative. What was sequenced was PBMCs. The rearrangement joins TRBV13 to TRBJ2-7, with TRBD1 matching 11 bases. This CDR3 reads CASSLGEIGTGGKSYGQYF. CDR3 bases: TGTGCCAGCAGCTTAGGCGAGATCGGGACAGGGGGAAAATCCTACGGGCAGTACTTC.